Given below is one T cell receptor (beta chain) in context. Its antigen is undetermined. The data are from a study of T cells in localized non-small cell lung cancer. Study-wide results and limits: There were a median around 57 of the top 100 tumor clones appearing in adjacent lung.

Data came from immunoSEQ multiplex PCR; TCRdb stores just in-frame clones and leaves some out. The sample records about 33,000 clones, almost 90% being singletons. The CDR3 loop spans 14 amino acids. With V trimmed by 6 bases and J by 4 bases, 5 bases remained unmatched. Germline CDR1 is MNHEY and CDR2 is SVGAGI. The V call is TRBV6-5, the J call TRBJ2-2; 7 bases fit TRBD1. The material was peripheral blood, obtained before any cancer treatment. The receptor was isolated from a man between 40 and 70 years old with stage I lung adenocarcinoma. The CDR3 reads CASSGYRGTGELFF. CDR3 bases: TGTGCCAGCAGCGGATACAGGGGCACCGGGGAGCTGTTTTTT.